One and the same sample provided the 3 T cell receptor beta chains below, sequenced in a study of T cell changes during pregnancy in multiple sclerosis. Generated by immunoSEQ multiplex PCR, the TCRdb table keeps only in-frame clones and is missing some. The table records over 80,000 clones, 75% to 95% of them present only once. The sample consisted of peripheral blood, taken in the second trimester of pregnancy. These receptor sequences come from a female donor in good health, enrolled as a control in a pregnancy study.

Here the CDR3 DNA reads TGTGCCAGCTCACCCCAGGCCTCTGGAAACACCATATATTTT. Translation gives CASSPQASGNTIYF. The genes are TRBV18 and TRBJ1-3, with D unclear. V was shortened by 3 bases and J by 0 bases, with 6 bases between the two germline ends. Germline V CDR1 and CDR2: KGHSH, LQKENI. The CDR3 has 14 residues.

V and J are TRBV14 and TRBJ1-2, with TRBD1 identical over 11 bases. Germline CDR1 SGHDN, CDR2 FVKESK. The V gene end was trimmed by 1 base and the J gene end by 6 bases; junction bases not matched to a gene: 7. CDR3 length: 16 amino acids. CDR3 sequence reads: CASSQALSDRGHGYTF. As DNA, the CDR3 is TGTGCCAGCAGCCAAGCTCTTTCGGACAGGGGGCATGGCTACACCTTC.

V is TRBV5-1 and J is TRBJ1-1, with D unresolved. V lost 4 bases and J 4 bases, leaving 17 bases between the germline ends. The CDR3 consists of 15 residues. Germline CDR1 and CDR2: SGHRS and YFSETQ. CDR3 coding DNA: TGCGCCAGCAGCCCCCGAAGTCTGGCCCCCACTGAAGCTTTCTTT. Amino acid sequence: CASSPRSLAPTEAFF.